The next 17 T cell receptor beta chains were all read from a single sample in a study of molecular identifiers for immune sequencing clone quantification. TCRdb redid the calling of the PCR reads with MiXCR, one entry per CDR3 protein. Here the sample spans about 510,000 distinct CDR3 sequences, 25% being singletons. The specimen sequenced was naive CD8+ T cells from blood, with Jurkat cell RNA spiked in. Subset reported: FACS-sorted CD8+CD4-CCR7+CD45RA+ naive T cells. These receptors all stem from a human donor in good health. Some libraries in this study had Jurkat cell RNA spiked in.

The chain is built from TRBV30 and TRBJ2-7, with D tentatively TRBD2 (6 bases). Trimming took off 0 bases at V and 5 bases at J, with 23 bases between the two ends. The CDR3 runs to 17 residues. In germline, CDR1 is GTSNPN, CDR2 SVGIG (reference sequence). The DNA for the CDR3 is TGTGCCTGGAGTGTATACCCTATAATGAGCGGGTCCCACGAGCAGTACTTC. Amino acids: CAWSVYPIMSGSHEQYF.

The gene calls are TRBV14 and TRBJ2-7; no clear D gene. V was pared by 0 bases and J by 7 bases, with 7 bases between. Germline V lookup: CDR1 SGHDN, CDR2 FVKESK. There are 12 residues in the CDR3. In nucleotides, the CDR3 is TGTGCCAGCAGCCAAGATCCAGGAGAGCAGTACTTC. Amino acids: CASSQDPGEQYF.

This clonotype was seen ten or more times. This CDR3 is CAWSWATLGDGYTF. The CDR3 DNA reads TGTGCCTGGAGTTGGGCCACACTTGGTGATGGCTACACCTTC. The chain carries TRBV30 and TRBJ1-2; D gene unclear. The CDR3 is made up of 14 amino acids. Germline CDR1 reads GTSNPN; CDR2 reads SVGIG (reference sequence). V dropped 2 bases and J dropped 6 bases, with 16 bases sitting between them.

This clonotype was counted a few times. The chain is built from TRBV28 and TRBJ1-2, with unresolved D. V shed 2 bases and J shed 7 bases, with 14 bases lying between them. In germline, CDR1 is MDHEN, CDR2 SYDVKM. The CDR3 is made up of 14 amino acids. The CDR3 sequence is CASSLTQRRSGYTF. Here the CDR3 DNA reads TGTGCCAGCAGTTTAACGCAGCGGCGTAGTGGCTACACCTTC.

The V gene is TRBV12-2, the J gene TRBJ2-7; the D call of TRBD2 is as the table states it, not checked on the DNA. TRBV12-2 has pseudogene status. There are 22 residues in the CDR3. CDR3 sequence (DNA): TGTGCAAGTCGCTCGCTTAAGGTACTTGGACTAGCGGGGGGTTGGAGCTCCTACGAGCAGTACTTC. It encodes CASRSLKVLGLAGGWSSYEQYF.

The gene calls are TRBV20-1 and TRBJ2-3, with D perhaps TRBD1 or TRBD2 (5 bases each). There are 12 residues in the CDR3. Trimming took 6 bases from V and 0 from J, leaving 7 bases between them. Germline V gene sequence: CDR1 DFQATT, CDR2 SNEGSKA (reference sequence). The CDR3 nucleotides are TGCAGTGCGTGGGACAGCACAGATACGCAGTATTTT. Amino acid sequence: CSAWDSTDTQYF.

This clonotype was detected a few times. The CDR3 coding sequence is TGCGCCAGCAGTGCAGTTCGGACAGAGCTGACAGATACGCAGTATTTT. Translation gives CASSAVRTELTDTQYF. This rearrangement joins TRBV10-1 to TRBJ2-3; D perhaps matches TRBD1 (6 bases). Germline V CDR1 and CDR2: WNHNN, SYGVQD (reference sequence). V was pared by 4 bases and J by 3 bases, with 17 bases between. The CDR3 runs to 16 residues.

The table lists this clonotype with many counts. This chain uses TRBV4-2 with TRBJ2-7, with D perhaps TRBD2 (5 bases). The germline CDR1 and CDR2 sequences are LGHNA and YNFKEQ. This CDR3 contains 14 residues. Trimming shortened V by 1 base and J by 5 bases, and 12 bases separated the two germline ends. CDR3 nucleotide sequence: TGTGCCAGCAGCCAAGTACACGGTAGCGACGAGCAGTACTTC. Translated, it gives CASSQVHGSDEQYF.

V usage is TRBV5-4 and J usage is TRBJ1-6; TRBD1 might be the D (5 bases). The CDR3 totals 14 residues. The germline V gene encodes CDR1 SGHNT and CDR2 YYREEE (reference sequence). The V end lost 1 base, the J end lost 8 bases, and 10 bases lay between the germline ends. CDR3 sequence: CASSLSGLDSPLHF. The CDR3 DNA is TGTGCCAGCAGCTTGTCAGGGTTGGATTCACCCCTCCACTTT.

The chain links TRBV11-3 to TRBJ2-1; D unclear. The ends were cut back, 2 bases at V and 8 bases at J, with 10 bases in the middle. CDR3 length: 13 residues. CDR1 SGHNT and CDR2 YENEEA come from the germline V gene. DNA for the CDR3: TGTGCCAGCAGCTTACTAGGTTTCGATGAGCAGTTCTTC. Translation: CASSLLGFDEQFF.

Concerning this clonotype: A read error may explain this, as a much larger clone is one base away. This sequence joins TRBV4-3 and TRBJ1-1; D is uncertain. The CDR3 is 15 residues long. CDR1 is LGHNA, CDR2 YSLEER, per germline. V was pared by 8 bases and J by 0 bases, with 16 bases between. DNA for the CDR3: TGCGCCAGCGGCGATACGGGCGACATGAACACTGAAGCTTTCTTT. This gives the protein CASGDTGDMNTEAFF.

This clonotype has only a few counts. The gene calls are TRBV27 and TRBJ1-1; D call uncertain. The CDR3 loop spans 15 amino acids. CDR1 is MNHEY, CDR2 SMNVEV, per germline (reference sequence). V was trimmed by 7 bases and J by 0 bases, leaving 15 bases between them. As DNA, the CDR3 is TGTGCCAGCAAATCGGAGGTCGGGATGAACACTGAAGCTTTCTTT. Translated: CASKSEVGMNTEAFF.

The V and J genes are TRBV19 and TRBJ1-6; 7 bases align to TRBD1. Looked up from germline, CDR1 is LNHDA and CDR2 is SQIVND (reference sequence). The CDR3 has 17 residues. Trimming took 5 bases from V and 0 from J; bases not matched to a gene: 7. This chain's CDR3 is CASSFRTGLSYNSPLHF. CDR3 nucleotides: TGTGCCAGTAGTTTCCGGACAGGCCTCTCCTATAATTCACCCCTCCACTTT.

This clonotype appeared a few times. V and J are TRBV6-5 and TRBJ2-1; TRBD1 matches at 9 bases. The CDR3 has 19 residues. Germline V CDR1 and CDR2: MNHEY, SVGAGI. Germline trimming cut 2 bases from V and 0 bases from J; bases unmatched to any gene: 11. CDR3 sequence (DNA): TGTGCCAGCAGTTACCGCGGGACAGGGACCCTCCGCTCCTACAATGAGCAGTTCTTC. It codes for CASSYRGTGTLRSYNEQFF.

This clonotype appeared many times. The chain is built from TRBV5-1 and TRBJ1-1, with D unresolved. Germline CDR1 SGHRS, CDR2 YFSETQ. V lost 6 bases and J 1 base, leaving 13 bases between the germline ends. This CDR3 region has 14 residues. The CDR3 coding sequence is TGCGCCAGCAAGTTTTTGTCGGGGAACACTGAAGCTTTCTTT. As protein: CASKFLSGNTEAFF.

This clonotype was detected a few times. The genes are TRBV29-1 and TRBJ2-1; TRBD2 is a possible D gene (6 bases). V lost 1 base to trimming and J lost 6 bases, with 7 bases between them. Germline V CDR1 and CDR2: SQVTM, ANQGSEA. The CDR3 consists of 12 residues. The CDR3 DNA follows: TGCAGCGTTGAAGGTAGCGGCAATGAGCAGTTCTTC. Translation: CSVEGSGNEQFF.

This clonotype occurred a few times. The V and J genes are TRBV30 and TRBJ2-7; 7 bases are shared with TRBD1. CDR1 is GTSNPN and CDR2 is SVGIG in the germline V gene (reference sequence). The CDR3 sequence is 12 residues long. Trimming removed 2 bases from V and 3 bases from J; junction bases left unmatched: 1. CDR3 protein: CAWSHRGYEQYF. CDR3 in DNA: TGTGCCTGGAGTCACAGGGGCTACGAGCAGTACTTC.